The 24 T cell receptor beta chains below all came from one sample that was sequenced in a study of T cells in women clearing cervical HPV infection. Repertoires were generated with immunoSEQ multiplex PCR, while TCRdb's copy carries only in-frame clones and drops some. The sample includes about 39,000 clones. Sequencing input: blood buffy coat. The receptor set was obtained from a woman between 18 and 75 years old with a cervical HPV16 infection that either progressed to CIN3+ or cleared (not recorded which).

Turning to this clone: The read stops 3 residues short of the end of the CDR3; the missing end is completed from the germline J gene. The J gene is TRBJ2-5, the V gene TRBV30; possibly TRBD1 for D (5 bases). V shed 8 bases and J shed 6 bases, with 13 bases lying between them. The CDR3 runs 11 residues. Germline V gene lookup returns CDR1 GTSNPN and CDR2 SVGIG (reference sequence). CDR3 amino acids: CARGEAKTQYF. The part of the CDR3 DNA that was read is TGTGCCAGGGGTGAAGCGAAGACC.

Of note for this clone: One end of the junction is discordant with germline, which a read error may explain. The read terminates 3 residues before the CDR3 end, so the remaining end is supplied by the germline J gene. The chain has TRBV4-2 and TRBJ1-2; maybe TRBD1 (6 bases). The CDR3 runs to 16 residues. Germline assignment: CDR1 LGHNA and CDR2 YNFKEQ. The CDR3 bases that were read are TGCGCCAGCAGCCGCTTACGACGGGACACTTCCTATGGC. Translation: CASSRLRRDTSYG. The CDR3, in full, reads CASSRLRRDTSYGYTF.

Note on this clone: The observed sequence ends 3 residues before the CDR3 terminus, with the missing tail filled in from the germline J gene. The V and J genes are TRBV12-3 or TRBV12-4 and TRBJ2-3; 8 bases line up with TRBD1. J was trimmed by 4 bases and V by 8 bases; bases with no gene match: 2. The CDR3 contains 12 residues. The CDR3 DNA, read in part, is TGTGCCAGCGGACAGGGCGCAGATACG. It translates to CASGQGADT. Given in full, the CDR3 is CASGQGADTQYF.

The DNA read from the CDR3 is TGTGCCAGCAAGCAGGGGGGCTATAGCAATCAGCCC. It encodes CASKQGGYSNQP. The whole CDR3 sequence is CASKQGGYSNQPQHF. The chain employs TRBV2 and TRBJ1-5; TRBD1 agrees at 7 bases. The CDR3 extends 3 residues past the end of the read, so its final part is completed from the germline J gene. This CDR3 region has 15 residues. Losses at the gene ends were 7 bases for V and 0 bases for J; bases not matched to a gene: 6. Looked up from germline, CDR1 is SNHLY and CDR2 is FYNNEI.

The covered CDR3 bases are TGTGCCAGCAGTTCGCCGGGACTAGCGGGACTGAACACCGGGGAG. Residues: CASSSPGLAGLNTGE. The full CDR3 is CASSSPGLAGLNTGELFF. The V call is TRBV12-3 or TRBV12-4, the J call TRBJ2-2; 13 positions match TRBD2. Sequencing ends 3 residues short of the CDR3 end; the germline J gene provides the rest. CDR3 length equals 18 residues. V lost 4 bases and J lost 1; bases outside the gene matches: 6.

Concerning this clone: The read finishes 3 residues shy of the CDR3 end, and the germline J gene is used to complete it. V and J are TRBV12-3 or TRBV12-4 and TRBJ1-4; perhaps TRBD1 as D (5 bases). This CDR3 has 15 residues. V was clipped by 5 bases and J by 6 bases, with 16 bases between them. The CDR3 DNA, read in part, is TGTGCCAGCAGTCAGTGGGCAGGGAGGGATGAAAAA. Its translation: CASSQWAGRDEK. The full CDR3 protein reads CASSQWAGRDEKLFF.

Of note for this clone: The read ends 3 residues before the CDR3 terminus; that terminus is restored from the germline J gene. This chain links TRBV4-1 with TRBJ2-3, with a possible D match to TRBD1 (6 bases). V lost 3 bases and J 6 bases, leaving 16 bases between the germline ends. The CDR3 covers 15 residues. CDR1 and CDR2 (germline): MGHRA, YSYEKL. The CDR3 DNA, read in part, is TGCGCCAGCAGCCAGGGGGATTTGCAGGGGGATACG. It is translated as CASSQGDLQGDT. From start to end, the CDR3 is CASSQGDLQGDTQYF.

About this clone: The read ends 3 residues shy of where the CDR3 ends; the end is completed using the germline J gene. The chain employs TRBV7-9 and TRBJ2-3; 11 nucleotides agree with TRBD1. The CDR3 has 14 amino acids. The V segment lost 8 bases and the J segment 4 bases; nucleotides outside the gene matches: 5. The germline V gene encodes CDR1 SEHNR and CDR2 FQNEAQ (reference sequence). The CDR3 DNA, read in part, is TGTGCCAGCGAGGGGACAGGGGGTCCAGATACG. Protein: CASEGTGGPDT. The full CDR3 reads CASEGTGGPDTQYF.

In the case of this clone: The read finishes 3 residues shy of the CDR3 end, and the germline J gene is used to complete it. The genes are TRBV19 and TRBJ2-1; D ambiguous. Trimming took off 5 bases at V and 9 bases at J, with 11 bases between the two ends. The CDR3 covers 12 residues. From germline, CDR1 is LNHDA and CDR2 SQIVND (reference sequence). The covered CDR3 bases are TGTGCCAGTAGTCCCCTCCCCGGTGAG. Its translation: CASSPLPGE. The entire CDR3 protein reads CASSPLPGEQFF.

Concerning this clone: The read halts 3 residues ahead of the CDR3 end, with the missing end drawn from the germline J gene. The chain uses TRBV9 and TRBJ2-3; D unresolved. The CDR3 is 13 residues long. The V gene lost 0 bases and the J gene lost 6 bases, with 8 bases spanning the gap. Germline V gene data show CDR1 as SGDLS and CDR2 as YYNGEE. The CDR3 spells CASSVAAADTQYF. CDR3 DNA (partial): TGTGCCAGCAGCGTAGCTGCGGCGGATACG. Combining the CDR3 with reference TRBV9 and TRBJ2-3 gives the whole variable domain DSGVTQTPKHLITATGQRVTLRCSPRSGDLSVYWYQQSLDQGLQFLIQYYNGEERAKGNILERFSAQQFPDLHSELNLSSLELGDSALYFCASSVAAADTQYFGPGTRLTVL.

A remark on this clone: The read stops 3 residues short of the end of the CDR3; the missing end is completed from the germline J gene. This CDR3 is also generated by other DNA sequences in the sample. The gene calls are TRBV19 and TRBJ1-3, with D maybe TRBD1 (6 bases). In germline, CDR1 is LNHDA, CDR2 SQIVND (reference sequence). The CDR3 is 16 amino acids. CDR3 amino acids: CASSIIPGATSSTIYF. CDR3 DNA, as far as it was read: TGTGCCAGTAGTATTATTCCAGGGGCCACGAGCTCCACG.

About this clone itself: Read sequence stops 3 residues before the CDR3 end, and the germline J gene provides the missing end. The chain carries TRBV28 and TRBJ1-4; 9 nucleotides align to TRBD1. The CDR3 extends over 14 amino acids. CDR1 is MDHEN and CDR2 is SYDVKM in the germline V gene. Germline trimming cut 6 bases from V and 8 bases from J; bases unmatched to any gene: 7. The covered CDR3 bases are TGTGCCAGCAGGCTGACAGGGGGTAGGGAAAAA. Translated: CASRLTGGREK. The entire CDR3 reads CASRLTGGREKLFF. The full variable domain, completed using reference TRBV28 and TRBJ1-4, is DVKVTQSSRYLVKRTGEKVFLECVQDMDHENMFWYRQDPGLGLRLIYFSYDVKMKEKGDIPEGYSVSREKKERFSLILESASTNQTSMYLCASRLTGGREKLFFGSGTQLSVL.

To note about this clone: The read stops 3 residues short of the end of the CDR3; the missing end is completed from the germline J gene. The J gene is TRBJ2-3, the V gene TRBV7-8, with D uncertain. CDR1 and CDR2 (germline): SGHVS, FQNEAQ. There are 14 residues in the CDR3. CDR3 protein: CASSLVARSITQYF. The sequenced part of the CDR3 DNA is TGTGCCAGCAGCTTAGTTGCCAGGTCAATAACG.

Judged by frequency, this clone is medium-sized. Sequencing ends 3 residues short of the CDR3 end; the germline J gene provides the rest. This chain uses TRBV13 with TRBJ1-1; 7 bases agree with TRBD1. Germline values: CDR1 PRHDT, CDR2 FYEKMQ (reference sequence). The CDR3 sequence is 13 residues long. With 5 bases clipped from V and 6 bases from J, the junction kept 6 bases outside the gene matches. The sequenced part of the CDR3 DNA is TGTGCCAGCAGCGTTAACAGGGGCCCTGAA. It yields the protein CASSVNRGPE. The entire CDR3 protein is CASSVNRGPEAFF.

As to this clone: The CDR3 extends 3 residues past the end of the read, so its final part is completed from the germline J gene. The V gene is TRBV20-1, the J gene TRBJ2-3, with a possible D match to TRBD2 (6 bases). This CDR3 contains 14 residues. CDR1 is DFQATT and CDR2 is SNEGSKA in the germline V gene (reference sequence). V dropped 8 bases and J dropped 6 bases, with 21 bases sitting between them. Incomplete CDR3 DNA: TGCAGTTCCAAGAGGGACTCGAAGGGGGATACG. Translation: CSSKRDSKGDT. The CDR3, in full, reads CSSKRDSKGDTQYF.

The sequenced CDR3 bases are TGTGCCTGGAGTGTACGGTTGAATGAAAAA. Translating gives CAWSVRLNEK. The CDR3 reads in full as CAWSVRLNEKLFF. The chain links TRBV30 to TRBJ1-4; D is ambiguous. The missing CDR3 end, 3 residues past where the read stops, is filled in from the germline J gene. Germline values: CDR1 GTSNPN, CDR2 SVGIG (reference sequence). V was trimmed by 0 bases and J by 5 bases, leaving 7 bases between them. The length of the CDR3 is 13 residues.

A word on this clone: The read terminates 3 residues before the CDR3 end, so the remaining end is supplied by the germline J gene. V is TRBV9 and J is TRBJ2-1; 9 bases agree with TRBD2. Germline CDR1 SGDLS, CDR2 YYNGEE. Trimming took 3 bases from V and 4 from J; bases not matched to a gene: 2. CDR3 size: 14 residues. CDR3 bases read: TGTGCCAGCAGCGGGACTAGCGAGTACAATGAG. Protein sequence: CASSGTSEYNE. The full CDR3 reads CASSGTSEYNEQFF.

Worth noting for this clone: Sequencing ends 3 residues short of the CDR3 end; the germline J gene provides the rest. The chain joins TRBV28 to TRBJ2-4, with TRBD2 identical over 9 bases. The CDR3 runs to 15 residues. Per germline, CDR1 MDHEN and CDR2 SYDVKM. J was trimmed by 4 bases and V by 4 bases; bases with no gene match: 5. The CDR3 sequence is CASSSGGGGKNIQYF. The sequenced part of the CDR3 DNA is TGTGCCAGCAGTTCCGGCGGGGGGGGGAAAAACATT.

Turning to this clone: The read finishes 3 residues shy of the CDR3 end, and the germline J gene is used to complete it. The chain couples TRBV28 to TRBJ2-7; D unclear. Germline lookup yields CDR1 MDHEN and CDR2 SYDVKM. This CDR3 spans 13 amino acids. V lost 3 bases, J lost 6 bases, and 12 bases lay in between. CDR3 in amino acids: CASSFEGYREQYF. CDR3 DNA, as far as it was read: TGTGCCAGCAGTTTTGAAGGGTATCGCGAG. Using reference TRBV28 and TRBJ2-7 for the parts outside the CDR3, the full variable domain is DVKVTQSSRYLVKRTGEKVFLECVQDMDHENMFWYRQDPGLGLRLIYFSYDVKMKEKGDIPEGYSVSREKKERFSLILESASTNQTSMYLCASSFEGYREQYFGPGTRLTVT.

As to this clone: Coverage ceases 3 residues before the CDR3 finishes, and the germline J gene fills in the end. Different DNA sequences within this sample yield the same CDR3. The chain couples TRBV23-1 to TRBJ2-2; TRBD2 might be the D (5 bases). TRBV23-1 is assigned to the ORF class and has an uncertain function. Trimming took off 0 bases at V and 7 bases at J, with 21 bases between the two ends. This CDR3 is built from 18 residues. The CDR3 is CASSQSRKSARAFGELFF. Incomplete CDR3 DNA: TGCGCCAGCAGTCAATCCCGAAAGTCTGCGCGGGCGTTCGGGGAG.

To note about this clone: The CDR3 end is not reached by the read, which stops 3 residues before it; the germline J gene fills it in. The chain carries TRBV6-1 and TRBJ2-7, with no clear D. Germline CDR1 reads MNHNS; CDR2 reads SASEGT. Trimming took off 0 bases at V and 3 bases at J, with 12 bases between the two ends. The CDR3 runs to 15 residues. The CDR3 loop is CASSEAFTVDYEQYF. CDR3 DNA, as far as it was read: TGTGCCAGCAGTGAAGCATTCACGGTCGACTACGAG.

The sequenced CDR3 bases are TGTGCCAGTAATCAGGGGTACGATGGC. It codes for CASNQGYDG. The CDR3 in its entirety is CASNQGYDGYTF. The rearrangement links TRBV19 to TRBJ1-2; a possible D gene is TRBD1 (6 bases). Read sequence stops 3 residues before the CDR3 end, and the germline J gene provides the missing end. Trimming removed 7 bases at V and 6 bases at J, with 12 bases between. Germline values: CDR1 LNHDA, CDR2 SQIVND (reference sequence). The CDR3 spans 12 residues. Drawing the rest from reference TRBV19 and TRBJ1-2, the complete variable domain is DGGITQSPKYLFRKEGQNVTLSCEQNLNHDAMYWYRQDPGQGLRLIYYSQIVNDFQKGDIAEGYSVSREKKESFPLTVTSAQKNPTAFYLCASNQGYDGYTFGSGTRLTVV.

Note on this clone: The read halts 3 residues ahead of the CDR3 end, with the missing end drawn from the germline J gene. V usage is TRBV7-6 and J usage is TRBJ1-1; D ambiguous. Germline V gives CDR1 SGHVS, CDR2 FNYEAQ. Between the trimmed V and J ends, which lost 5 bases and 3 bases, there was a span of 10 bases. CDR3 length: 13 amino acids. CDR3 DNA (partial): TGTGCCAGCAGCCCCACTCCGGACACTGAA. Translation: CASSPTPDTE. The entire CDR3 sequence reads CASSPTPDTEAFF.

The part of the CDR3 DNA that was read is TGTGCCAGCAGCTTAATAGGGCAGGGGACGAACACCGGGGAG. It is translated as CASSLIGQGTNTGE. The whole CDR3 sequence is CASSLIGQGTNTGELFF. The chain joins TRBV7-3 to TRBJ2-2; tentative D call: TRBD1 (6 bases). The read gets to within 3 residues of the CDR3 end, and the germline J gene fills in the rest. With 1 base removed from V and 0 bases from J, the gap between germline ends came to 12 bases. From germline, CDR1 is SGHTA and CDR2 FQGTGA. This CDR3 has 17 amino acids.